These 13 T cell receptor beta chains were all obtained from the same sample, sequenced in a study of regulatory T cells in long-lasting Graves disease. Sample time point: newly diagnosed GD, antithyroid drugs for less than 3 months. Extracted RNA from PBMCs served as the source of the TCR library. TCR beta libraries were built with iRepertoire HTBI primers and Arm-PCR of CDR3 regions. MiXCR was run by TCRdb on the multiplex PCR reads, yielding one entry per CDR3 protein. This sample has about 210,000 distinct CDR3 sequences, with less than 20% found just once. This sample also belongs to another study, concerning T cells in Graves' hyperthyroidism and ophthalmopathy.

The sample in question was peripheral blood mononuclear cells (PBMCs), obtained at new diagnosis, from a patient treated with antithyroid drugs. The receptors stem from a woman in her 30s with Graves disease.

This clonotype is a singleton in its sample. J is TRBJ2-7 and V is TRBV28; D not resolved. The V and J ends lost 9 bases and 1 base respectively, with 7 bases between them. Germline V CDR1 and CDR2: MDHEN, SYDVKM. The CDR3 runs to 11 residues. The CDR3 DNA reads TGTGCCAGTACCGAGTCCTACGAGCAGTACTTC. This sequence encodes CASTESYEQYF.

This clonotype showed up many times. CDR3 nucleotides: TGTGCCAGCTCACTTTCTACAGGGGTCTCTGAAAAACTGTTTTTT. This translates into CASSLSTGVSEKLFF. The chain joins TRBV18 to TRBJ1-4, with 7 bases fitting TRBD1. Germline CDR1 is KGHSH and CDR2 is LQKENI. J lost 7 bases, V lost 4 bases, and 9 bases had no gene match. This CDR3 contains 15 residues.

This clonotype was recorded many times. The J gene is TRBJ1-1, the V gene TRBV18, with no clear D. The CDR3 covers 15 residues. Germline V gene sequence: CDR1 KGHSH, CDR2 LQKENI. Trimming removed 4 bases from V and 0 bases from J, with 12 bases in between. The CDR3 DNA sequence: TGTGCCAGCTCACAGTCCGGGATAGTGAACACTGAAGCTTTCTTT. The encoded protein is CASSQSGIVNTEAFF.

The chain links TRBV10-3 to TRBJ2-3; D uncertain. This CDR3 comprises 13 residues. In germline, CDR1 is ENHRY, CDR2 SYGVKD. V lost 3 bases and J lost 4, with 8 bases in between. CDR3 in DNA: TGTGCCATCAGTGATAAGTTTTCAGATACGCAGTATTTT. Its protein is CAISDKFSDTQYF.

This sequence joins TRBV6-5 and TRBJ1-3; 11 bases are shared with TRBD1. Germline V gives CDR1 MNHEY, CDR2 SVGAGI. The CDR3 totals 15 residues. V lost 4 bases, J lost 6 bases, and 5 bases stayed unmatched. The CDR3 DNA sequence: TGTGCCAGCAGTTGGGACAGGGGGTGGGAAAACACCATATATTTT. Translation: CASSWDRGWENTIYF.

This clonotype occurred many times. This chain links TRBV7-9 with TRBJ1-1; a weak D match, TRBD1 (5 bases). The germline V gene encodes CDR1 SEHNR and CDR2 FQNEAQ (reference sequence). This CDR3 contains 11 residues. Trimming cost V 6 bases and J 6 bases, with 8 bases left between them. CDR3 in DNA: TGTGCCAGCAGTTGGGGGGCTGAAGCTTTCTTT. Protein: CASSWGAEAFF.

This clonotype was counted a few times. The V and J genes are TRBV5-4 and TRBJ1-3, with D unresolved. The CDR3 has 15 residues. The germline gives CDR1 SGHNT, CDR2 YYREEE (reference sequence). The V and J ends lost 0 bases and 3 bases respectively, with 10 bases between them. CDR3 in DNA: TGTGCCAGCAGCTTGGCTGGCAGGTTTGGAAACACCATATATTTT. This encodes CASSLAGRFGNTIYF.

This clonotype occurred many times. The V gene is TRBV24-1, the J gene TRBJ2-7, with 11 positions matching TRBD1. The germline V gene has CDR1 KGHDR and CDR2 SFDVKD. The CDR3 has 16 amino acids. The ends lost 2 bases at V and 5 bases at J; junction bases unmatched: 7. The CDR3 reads CATSDSDRGRVHEQYF. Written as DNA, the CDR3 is TGTGCCACCAGTGATTCGGACAGGGGGCGCGTACACGAGCAGTACTTC.

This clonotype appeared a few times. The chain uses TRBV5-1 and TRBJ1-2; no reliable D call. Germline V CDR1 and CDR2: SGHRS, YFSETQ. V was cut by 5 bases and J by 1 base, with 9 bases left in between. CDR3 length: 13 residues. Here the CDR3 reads CASRDGFNYGYTF. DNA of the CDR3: TGCGCCAGCAGGGACGGATTTAACTATGGCTACACCTTC.

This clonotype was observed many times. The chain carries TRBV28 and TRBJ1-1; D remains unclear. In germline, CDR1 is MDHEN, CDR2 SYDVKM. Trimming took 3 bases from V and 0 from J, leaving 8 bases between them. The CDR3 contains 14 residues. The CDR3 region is CASSFLGVNTEAFF. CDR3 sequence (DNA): TGTGCCAGCAGTTTTCTCGGGGTGAACACTGAAGCTTTCTTT.

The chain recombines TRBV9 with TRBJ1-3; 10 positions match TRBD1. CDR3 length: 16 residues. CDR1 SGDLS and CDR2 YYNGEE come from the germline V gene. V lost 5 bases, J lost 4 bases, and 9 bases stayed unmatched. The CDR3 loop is CASRSLTGGLGNTIYF. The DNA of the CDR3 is TGTGCCAGCAGGTCCCTGACAGGGGGCCTCGGAAACACCATATATTTT.

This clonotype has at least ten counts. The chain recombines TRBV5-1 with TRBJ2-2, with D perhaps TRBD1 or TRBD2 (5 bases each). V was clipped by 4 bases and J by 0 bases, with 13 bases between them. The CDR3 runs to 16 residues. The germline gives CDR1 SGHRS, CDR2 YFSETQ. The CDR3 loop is CASSPGRGSNTGELFF. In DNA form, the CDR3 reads TGCGCCAGCAGCCCGGGACGGGGTTCGAACACCGGGGAGCTGTTTTTT.

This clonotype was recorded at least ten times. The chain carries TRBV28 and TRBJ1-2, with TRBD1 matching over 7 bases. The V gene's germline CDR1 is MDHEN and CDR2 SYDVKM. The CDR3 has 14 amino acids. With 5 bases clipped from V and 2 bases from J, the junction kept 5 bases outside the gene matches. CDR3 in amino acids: CASSIPDRNYGYTF. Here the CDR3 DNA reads TGTGCCAGCAGTATTCCGGACAGGAACTATGGCTACACCTTC.